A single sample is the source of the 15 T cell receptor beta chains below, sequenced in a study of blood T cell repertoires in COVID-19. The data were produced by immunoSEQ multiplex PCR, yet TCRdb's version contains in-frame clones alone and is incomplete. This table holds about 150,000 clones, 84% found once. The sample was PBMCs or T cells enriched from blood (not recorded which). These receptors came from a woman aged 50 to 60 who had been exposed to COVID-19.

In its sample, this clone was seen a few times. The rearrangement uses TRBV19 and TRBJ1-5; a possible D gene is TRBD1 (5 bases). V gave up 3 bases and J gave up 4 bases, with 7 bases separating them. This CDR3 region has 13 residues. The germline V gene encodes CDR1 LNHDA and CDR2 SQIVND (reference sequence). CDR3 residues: CASSMGRNQPQHF. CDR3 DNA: TGTGCCAGTAGTATGGGGCGGAATCAGCCCCAGCATTTT.

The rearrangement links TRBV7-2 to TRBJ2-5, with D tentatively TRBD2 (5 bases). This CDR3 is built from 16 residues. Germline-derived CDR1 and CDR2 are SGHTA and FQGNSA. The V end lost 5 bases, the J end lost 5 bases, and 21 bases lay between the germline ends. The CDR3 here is CASSALSVAGGETQYF. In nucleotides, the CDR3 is TGTGCCAGCAGCGCACTGAGCGTTGCGGGTGGGGAGACCCAGTACTTC.

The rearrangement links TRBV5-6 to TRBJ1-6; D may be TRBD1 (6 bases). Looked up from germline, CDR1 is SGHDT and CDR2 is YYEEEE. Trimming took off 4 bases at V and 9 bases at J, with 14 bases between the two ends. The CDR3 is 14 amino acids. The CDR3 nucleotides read TGTGCCAGCAGCCTACAGGGTGATCGTTCACCCCTCCACTTT. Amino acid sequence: CASSLQGDRSPLHF.

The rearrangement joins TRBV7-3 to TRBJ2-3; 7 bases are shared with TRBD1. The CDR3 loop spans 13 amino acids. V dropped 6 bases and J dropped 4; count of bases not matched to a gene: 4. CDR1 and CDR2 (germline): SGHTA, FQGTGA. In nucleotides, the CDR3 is TGTGCCAGCAGACGTACAGGGGCAGATACGCAGTATTTT. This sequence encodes CASRRTGADTQYF.

CDR3 sequence: CASRRTGEEAFF. CDR3 in DNA: TGTGCCAGCAGACGAACAGGTGAGGAAGCTTTCTTT. The chain uses TRBV6-5 and TRBJ1-1, with D maybe TRBD1 (5 bases). Germline V CDR1 and CDR2: MNHEY, SVGAGI. The CDR3 sequence is 12 residues long. Trimming cost V 6 bases and J 8 bases, with 13 bases left between them.

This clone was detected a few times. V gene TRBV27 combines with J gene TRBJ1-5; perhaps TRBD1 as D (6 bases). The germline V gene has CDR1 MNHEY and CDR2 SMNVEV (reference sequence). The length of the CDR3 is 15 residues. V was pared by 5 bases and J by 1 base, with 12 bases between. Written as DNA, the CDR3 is TGTGCCAGCAGTGCCGGACAGCCCAGCAATCAGCCCCAGCATTTT. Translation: CASSAGQPSNQPQHF.

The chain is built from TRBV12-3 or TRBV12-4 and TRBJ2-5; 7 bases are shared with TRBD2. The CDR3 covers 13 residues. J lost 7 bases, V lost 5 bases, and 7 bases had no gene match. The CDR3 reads CASSPDWEGTQYF. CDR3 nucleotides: TGTGCCAGCAGTCCTGACTGGGAGGGGACCCAGTACTTC.

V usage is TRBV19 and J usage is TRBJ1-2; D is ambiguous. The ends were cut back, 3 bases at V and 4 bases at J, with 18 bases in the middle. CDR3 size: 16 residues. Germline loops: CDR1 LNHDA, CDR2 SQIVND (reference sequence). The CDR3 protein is CASSILRHPITYGYTF. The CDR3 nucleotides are TGTGCCAGTAGTATCCTTCGACACCCCATCACCTATGGCTACACCTTC. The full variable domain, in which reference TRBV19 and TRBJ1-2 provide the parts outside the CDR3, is DGGITQSPKYLFRKEGQNVTLSCEQNLNHDAMYWYRQDPGQGLRLIYYSQIVNDFQKGDIAEGYSVSREKKESFPLTVTSAQKNPTAFYLCASSILRHPITYGYTFGSGTRLTVV.

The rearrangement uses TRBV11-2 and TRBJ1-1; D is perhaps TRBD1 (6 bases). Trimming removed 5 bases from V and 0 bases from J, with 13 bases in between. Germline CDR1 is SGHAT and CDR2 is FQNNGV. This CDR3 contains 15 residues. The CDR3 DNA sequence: TGTGCCAGCAGCAAAAGGACAGCTTTGAACACTGAAGCTTTCTTT. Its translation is CASSKRTALNTEAFF.

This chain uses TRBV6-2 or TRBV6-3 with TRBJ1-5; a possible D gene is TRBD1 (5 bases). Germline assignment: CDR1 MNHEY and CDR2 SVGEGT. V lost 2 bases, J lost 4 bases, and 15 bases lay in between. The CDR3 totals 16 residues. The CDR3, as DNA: TGTGCCAGCAGTTACCTAGGGAGGGGACCAAATCAGCCCCAGCATTTT. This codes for CASSYLGRGPNQPQHF.

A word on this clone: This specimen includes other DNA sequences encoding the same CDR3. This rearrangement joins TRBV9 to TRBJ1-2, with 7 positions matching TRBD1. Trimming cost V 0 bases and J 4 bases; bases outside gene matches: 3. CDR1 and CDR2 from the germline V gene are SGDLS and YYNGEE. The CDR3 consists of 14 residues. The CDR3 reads CASSVVAGGYGYTF. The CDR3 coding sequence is TGTGCCAGCAGCGTAGTGGCAGGGGGCTATGGCTACACCTTC.

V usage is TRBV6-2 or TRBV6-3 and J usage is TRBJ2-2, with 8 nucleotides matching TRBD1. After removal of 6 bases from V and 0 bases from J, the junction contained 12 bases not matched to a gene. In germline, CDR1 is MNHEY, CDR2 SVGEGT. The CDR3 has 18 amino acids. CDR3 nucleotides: TGTGCCAGCAGCGCGGACAGGGCGCTACGGTCGAACACCGGGGAGCTGTTTTTT. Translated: CASSADRALRSNTGELFF.

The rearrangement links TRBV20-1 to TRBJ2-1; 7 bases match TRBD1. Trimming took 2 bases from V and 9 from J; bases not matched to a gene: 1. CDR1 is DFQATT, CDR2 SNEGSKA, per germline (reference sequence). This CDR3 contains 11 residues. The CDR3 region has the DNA TGCAGTGCTAGAAGGGGGCTTGAGCAGTTCTTC. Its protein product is CSARRGLEQFF.

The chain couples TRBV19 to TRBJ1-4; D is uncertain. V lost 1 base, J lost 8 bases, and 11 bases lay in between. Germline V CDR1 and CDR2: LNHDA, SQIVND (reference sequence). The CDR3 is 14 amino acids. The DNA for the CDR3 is TGTGCCAGTAGTATAGGGGCTCTTGGAGAAAAACTGTTTTTT. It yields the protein CASSIGALGEKLFF.

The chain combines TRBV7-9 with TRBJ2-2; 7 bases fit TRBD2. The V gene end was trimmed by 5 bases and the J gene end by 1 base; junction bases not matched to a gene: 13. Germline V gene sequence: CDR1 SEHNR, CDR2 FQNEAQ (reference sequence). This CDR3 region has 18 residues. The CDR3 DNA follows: TGTGCCAGCAGCGTCCCCCGTCTGGGACTACTGAACACCGGGGAGCTGTTTTTT. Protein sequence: CASSVPRLGLLNTGELFF.